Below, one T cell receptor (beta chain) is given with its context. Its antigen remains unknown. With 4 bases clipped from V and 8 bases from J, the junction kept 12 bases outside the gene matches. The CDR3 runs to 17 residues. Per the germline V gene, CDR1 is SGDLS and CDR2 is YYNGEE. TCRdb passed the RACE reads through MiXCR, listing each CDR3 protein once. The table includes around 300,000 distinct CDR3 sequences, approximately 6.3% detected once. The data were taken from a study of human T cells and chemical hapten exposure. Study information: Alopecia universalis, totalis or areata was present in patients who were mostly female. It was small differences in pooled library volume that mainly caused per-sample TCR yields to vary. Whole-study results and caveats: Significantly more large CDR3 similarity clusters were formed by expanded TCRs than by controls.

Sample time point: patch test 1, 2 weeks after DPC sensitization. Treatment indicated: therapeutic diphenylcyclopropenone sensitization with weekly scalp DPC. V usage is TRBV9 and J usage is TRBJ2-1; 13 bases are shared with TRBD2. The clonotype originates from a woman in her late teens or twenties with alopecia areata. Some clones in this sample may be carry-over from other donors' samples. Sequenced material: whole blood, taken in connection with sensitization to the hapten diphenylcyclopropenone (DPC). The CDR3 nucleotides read TGTGCCAGCAGCTCCAGGACTAGCGGGGGAAGGGAAGATGAGCAGTTCTTC. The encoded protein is CASSSRTSGGREDEQFF.